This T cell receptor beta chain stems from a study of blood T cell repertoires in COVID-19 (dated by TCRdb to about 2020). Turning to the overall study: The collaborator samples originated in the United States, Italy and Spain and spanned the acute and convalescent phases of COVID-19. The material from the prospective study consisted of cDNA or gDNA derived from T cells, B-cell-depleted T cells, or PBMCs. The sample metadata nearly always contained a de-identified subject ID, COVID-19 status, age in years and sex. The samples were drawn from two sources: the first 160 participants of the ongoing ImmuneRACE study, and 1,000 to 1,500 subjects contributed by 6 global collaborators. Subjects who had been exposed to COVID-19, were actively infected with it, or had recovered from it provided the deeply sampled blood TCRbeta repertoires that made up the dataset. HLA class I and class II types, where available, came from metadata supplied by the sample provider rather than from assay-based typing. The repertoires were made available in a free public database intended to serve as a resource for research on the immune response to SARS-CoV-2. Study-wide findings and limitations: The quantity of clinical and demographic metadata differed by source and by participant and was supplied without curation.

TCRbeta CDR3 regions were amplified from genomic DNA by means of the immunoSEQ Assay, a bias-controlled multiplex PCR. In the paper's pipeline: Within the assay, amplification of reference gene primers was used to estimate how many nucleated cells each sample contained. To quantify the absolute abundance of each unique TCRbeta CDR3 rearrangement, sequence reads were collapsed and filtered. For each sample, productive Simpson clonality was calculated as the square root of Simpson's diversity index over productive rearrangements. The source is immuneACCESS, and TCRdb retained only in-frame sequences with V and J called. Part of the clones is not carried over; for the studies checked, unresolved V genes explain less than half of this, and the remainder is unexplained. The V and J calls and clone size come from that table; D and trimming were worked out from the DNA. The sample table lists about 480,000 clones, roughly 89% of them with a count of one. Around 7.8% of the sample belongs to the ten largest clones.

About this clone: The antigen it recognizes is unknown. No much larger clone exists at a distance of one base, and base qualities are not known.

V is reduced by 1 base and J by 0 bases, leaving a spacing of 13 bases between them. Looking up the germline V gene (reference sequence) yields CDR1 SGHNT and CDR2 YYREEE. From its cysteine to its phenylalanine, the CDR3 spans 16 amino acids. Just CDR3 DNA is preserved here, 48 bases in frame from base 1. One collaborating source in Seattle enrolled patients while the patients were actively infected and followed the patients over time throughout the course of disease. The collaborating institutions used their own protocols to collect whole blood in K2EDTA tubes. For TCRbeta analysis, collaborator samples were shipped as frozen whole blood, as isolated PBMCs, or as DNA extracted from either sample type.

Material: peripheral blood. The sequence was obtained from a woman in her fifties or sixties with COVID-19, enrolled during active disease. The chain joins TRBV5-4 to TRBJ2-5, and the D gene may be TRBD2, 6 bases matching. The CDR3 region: CASSLSSLADQETQYF. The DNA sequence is TGTGCCAGCAGCTTGTCAAGCTTAGCGGACCAAGAGACCCAGTACTTC.